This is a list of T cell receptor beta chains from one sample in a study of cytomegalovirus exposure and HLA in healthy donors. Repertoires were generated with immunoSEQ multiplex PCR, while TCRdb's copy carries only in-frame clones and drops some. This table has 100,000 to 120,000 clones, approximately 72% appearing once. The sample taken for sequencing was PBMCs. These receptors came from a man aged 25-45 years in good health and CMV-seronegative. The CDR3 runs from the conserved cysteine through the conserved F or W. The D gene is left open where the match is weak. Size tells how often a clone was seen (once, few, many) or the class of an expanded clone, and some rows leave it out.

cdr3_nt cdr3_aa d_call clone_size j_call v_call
TGCGCCAGCAGCCAAGATGGATTTATAAGGGACAGGGGGCTCTACGAGCAGTACTTC CASSQDGFIRDRGLYEQYF TRBD1 - TRBJ2-7 TRBV4-3
TGCCGCGGACTCGGCGGCACTGAAGCTTTCTTT CRGLGGTEAFF - - TRBJ1-1 TRBV20-1
TGCGCCAGCAGCTTGCGAGGTGGACAAAGGGGCACTGAAGCTTTCTTT CASSLRGGQRGTEAFF - - TRBJ1-1 TRBV5-1
TGCGCCAGCAGCGGCCAGGGGTCCAAAAGCTCCTACGAGCAGTACTTC CASSGQGSKSSYEQYF - - TRBJ2-7 TRBV4-1
TGCGCCAGCAGTCAGGTGGGGCGGCCCTGGAGCTATGGCTACACCTTC CASSQVGRPWSYGYTF - once TRBJ1-2 TRBV4-3
TGTGCCAGCTCCTTAGTCTCCCAAGAGACCCAGTACTTC CASSLVSQETQYF - - TRBJ2-5 TRBV18
TGTGCCAGCAGTACCTCATTGACTAGCGGGTCCTACAATGAGCAGTTCTTC CASSTSLTSGSYNEQFF TRBD2 - TRBJ2-1 TRBV28
TGTGCCAGCAGTTACATGCCTAGCGGGGGGGTAGATACGCAGTATTTT CASSYMPSGGVDTQYF TRBD2 - TRBJ2-3 TRBV6-5
TGTGCCAGTAGCCCAGTAAGGGGCGGCGAGCAGTACTTC CASSPVRGGEQYF - - TRBJ2-7 TRBV19
TGTGCCAGCAGCTCCAGCGGGAGAGGCACAGATACGCAGTATTTT CASSSSGRGTDTQYF TRBD2 - TRBJ2-3 TRBV9
TGTGCCAGTAGCAGGACTAGCGGGAGCTACGAGCAGTACTTC CASSRTSGSYEQYF TRBD2 - TRBJ2-7 TRBV19
TGTGCCAGCAGCTTGGAGGACAGCCTCGATGGCTACACCTTC CASSLEDSLDGYTF - - TRBJ1-2 TRBV7-9
TGTGCCTGGAATAGACAGGGCCGCACAGATACGCAGTATTTT CAWNRQGRTDTQYF TRBD1 few TRBJ2-3 TRBV30
TGTGCCAGCAGTTTATCGGCGGGGGGGTATGGCTACACCTTC CASSLSAGGYGYTF - - TRBJ1-2 TRBV27
TGCGCCAGCAGCTTTTCCCCCTCGGACACTGAAGCTTTCTTT CASSFSPSDTEAFF - - TRBJ1-1 TRBV5-1
TGTGCCACCAGCAGAGAAGACAGCCTGAACACTGAAGCTTTCTTT CATSREDSLNTEAFF - - TRBJ1-1 TRBV15
TGCAGCGTTGTGCTAGCCAGGGGAAATCAGCCCCAGCATTTT CSVVLARGNQPQHF - - TRBJ1-5 TRBV29-1
TGTGCCAGCAGCCCAAGGACTAGCGGGACCTACAATGAGCAGTTCTTC CASSPRTSGTYNEQFF TRBD2 - TRBJ2-1 TRBV7-9
TGTGCCAGCAGCCCCCTAACTCCCATGTATGGCTACACCTTC CASSPLTPMYGYTF - - TRBJ1-2 TRBV7-2
TGTGCCAGCAGCGCCCTAGCGGGAGATTACGAGCAGTACTTC CASSALAGDYEQYF TRBD2 - TRBJ2-7 TRBV7-2
TGTGCCAGCAGTTTAAACAGGGGGCCCCGATCCTACGAGCAGTACTTC CASSLNRGPRSYEQYF TRBD1 - TRBJ2-7 TRBV7-2
TGTGCCATCAGGGGGGGGTCTGGGGGAACAGATACGCAGTATTTT CAIRGGSGGTDTQYF TRBD2 - TRBJ2-3 TRBV10-3
TGTGCCAGCGGAAACAGGGGTTCGGGCGAAAAACTGTTTTTT CASGNRGSGEKLFF TRBD1 - TRBJ1-4 TRBV27
TGTGCCAGCAGCCAACGCGGGACAGGGAAACAGTTCTTC CASSQRGTGKQFF TRBD1 - TRBJ2-1 TRBV14
TGTGCCAGCAGTGCCGGAGGGAACGGCGAGCAGTACTTC CASSAGGNGEQYF - - TRBJ2-7 TRBV6-1
TGTGCCAGCAGTTTGGGAGTGGGCTATGGCTACACCTTC CASSLGVGYGYTF - - TRBJ1-2 TRBV6-5
TGCGCCAGCAGCCAAGATCTTCTGAAAGAGGGCTACAATGAGCAGTTCTTC CASSQDLLKEGYNEQFF - - TRBJ2-1 TRBV4-3
TGTGCTAGCAGCCCACTAATGGTTGGGGAGACCCAGTACTTC CASSPLMVGETQYF - - TRBJ2-5 TRBV7-7
TGTGCCAGTAGCACTAGGGGGCTCGCCAGGGAGACCCAGTACTTC CASSTRGLARETQYF TRBD1 - TRBJ2-5 TRBV19
TGTGCCAGTAGTATTTCGGAGACCCAGTACTTC CASSISETQYF - - TRBJ2-5 TRBV19
TGTGCCACCAGCAGAGATCTTAGGGGCAGGGGGTCAGGGAACACTGAAGCTTTCTTT CATSRDLRGRGSGNTEAFF TRBD1 once TRBJ1-1 TRBV15
TGTGCCAGCAGTTTAGAGCAGGGCGTTGAAAAACTGTTTTTT CASSLEQGVEKLFF - - TRBJ1-4 TRBV28
TGTGCCAGCAGAAAAGACAGGGGGTCTACCTACGAGCAGTACTTC CASRKDRGSTYEQYF TRBD1 - TRBJ2-7 TRBV6-5
TGTGCCAGCGGTAGGGGGAAGGTAAACACCGGGGAGCTGTTTTTT CASGRGKVNTGELFF - - TRBJ2-2 TRBV6-5
TGTGCCAGCAGCCAAGCCCTAGGGGTTGAGACCCAGTACTTC CASSQALGVETQYF - once TRBJ2-5 TRBV4-2
TGCGCCAGCAGCCAAGGACAGGGGACGGAGACCCAGTACTTC CASSQGQGTETQYF TRBD1 - TRBJ2-5 TRBV4-3